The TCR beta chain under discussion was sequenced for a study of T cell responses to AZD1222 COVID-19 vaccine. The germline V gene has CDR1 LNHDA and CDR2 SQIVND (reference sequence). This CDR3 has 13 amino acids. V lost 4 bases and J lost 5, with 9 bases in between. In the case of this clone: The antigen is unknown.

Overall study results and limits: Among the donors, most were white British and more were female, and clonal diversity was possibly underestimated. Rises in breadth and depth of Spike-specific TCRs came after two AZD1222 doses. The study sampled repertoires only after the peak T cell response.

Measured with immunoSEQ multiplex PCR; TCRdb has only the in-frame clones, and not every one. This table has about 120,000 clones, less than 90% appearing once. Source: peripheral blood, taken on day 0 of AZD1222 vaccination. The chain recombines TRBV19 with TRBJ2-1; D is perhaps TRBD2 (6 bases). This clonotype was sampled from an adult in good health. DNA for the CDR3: TGTGCCAGTAGTACACTAGCAGACAATGAGCAGTTCTTC. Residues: CASSTLADNEQFF.